This T cell receptor (beta chain) was found in a study of Tregs in tolerant kidney transplant recipients. Whole-study context: Mixed chimerism was transient after nonmyeloablative marrow transplants from related graft donors. Whole-study results and caveats: Tolerant patients' donor-specific Tregs expanded beyond overall Tregs, suggesting antigen-driven growth.

As to this clone: What it binds is not known. The observed sequence ends 3 residues before the CDR3 terminus, with the missing tail filled in from the germline J gene.

Unstimulated regulatory T cells (CD4+CD25+CD127-), CD4+CD25- non-regulatory cells, CD4 and CD8 cells were FACS-sorted from thawed PBMCs. CDR1 and CDR2 (germline): SGHRS, YFSETQ. Trimming took off 4 bases at V and 0 bases at J, with 11 bases between the two ends. The CDR3 contains 15 residues. Sequencing was performed with immunoSEQ multiplex PCR; in TCRdb, only in-frame clones are kept and a portion is missing. The table for this sample gives tens of thousands of clones. This clonotype originated in a human donor who received a combined kidney and bone marrow transplant. This chain uses TRBV5-1 with TRBJ1-3; D gene ambiguous. The source material was CD4+ T cells from blood, sampled before the transplant. The CDR3 DNA, read in part, is TGCGCCAGCAGCCAGGAGGGTAACTCTGGAAACACC. It encodes CASSQEGNSGNT. The whole CDR3 protein reads CASSQEGNSGNTIYF.